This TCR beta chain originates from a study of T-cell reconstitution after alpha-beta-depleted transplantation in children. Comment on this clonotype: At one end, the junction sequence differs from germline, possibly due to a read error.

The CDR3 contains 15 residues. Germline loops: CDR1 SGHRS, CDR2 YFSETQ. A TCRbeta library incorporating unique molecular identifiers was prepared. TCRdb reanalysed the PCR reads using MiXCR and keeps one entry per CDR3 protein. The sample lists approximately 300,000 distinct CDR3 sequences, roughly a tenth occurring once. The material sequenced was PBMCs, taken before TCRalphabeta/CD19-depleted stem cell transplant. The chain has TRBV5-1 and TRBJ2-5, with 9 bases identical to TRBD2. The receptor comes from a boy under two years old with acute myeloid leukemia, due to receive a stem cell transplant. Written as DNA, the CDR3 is TGCGCCAGCAGATTGGGGCTAGCGGGGCAAGAGACCCAGTACTTC. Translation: CASRLGLAGQETQYF.